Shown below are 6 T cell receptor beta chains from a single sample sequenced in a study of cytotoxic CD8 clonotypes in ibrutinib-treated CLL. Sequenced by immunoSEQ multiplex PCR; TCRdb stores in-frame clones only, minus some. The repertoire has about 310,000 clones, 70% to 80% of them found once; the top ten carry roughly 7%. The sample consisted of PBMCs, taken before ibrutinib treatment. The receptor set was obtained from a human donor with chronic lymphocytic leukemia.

CDR3 region: CASSYYTYEQYF. CDR3 DNA sequence: TGTGCCAGCAGTTACTACACGTACGAGCAGTACTTC. The rearrangement joins TRBV6-6 to TRBJ2-7, with no clear D. Germline V gene data show CDR1 as MNHNY and CDR2 as SVGAGI (reference sequence). This CDR3 has 12 amino acids. Trimming left V 1 base short and J 4 bases short, with 5 bases between.

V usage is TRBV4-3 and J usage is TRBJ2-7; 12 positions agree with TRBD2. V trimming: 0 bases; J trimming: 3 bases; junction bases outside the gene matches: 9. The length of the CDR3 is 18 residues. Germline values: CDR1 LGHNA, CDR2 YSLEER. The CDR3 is CASSQERLAGAISYEQYF. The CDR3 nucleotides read TGCGCCAGCAGCCAAGAACGACTAGCGGGAGCGATTAGCTACGAGCAGTACTTC.

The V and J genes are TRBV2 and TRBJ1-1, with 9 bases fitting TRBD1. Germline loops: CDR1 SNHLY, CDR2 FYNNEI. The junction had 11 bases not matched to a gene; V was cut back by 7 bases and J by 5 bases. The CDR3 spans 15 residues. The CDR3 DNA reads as TGTGCCAGCATCGGGACAGGGTTTAGGGGGACTGAAGCTTTCTTT. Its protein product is CASIGTGFRGTEAFF.

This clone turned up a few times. The CDR3 DNA reads TGCAGCGTCTTCAGGGCGGTGAACACTGAAGCTTTCTTT. It specifies CSVFRAVNTEAFF. The chain has TRBV29-1 and TRBJ1-1; D is perhaps TRBD1 (5 bases). The CDR3 extends over 13 amino acids. CDR1 and CDR2 (germline): SQVTM, ANQGSEA. Trimming stripped 6 bases from V and 0 bases from J, with 11 bases between. Full variable domain (outside the CDR3, taken from reference TRBV29-1 and TRBJ1-1): SAVISQKPSRDICQRGTSLTIQCQVDSQVTMMFWYRQQPGQSLTLIATANQGSEATYESGFVIDKFPISRPNLTFSTLTVSNMSPEDSSIYLCSVFRAVNTEAFFGQGTRLTVV.

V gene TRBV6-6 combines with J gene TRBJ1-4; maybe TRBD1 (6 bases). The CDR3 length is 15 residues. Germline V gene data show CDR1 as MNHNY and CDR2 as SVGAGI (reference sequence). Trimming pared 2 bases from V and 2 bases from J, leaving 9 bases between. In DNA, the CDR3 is TGTGCCAGCAGTTACAGGACAGCCACTAATGAAAAACTGTTTTTT. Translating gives CASSYRTATNEKLFF.

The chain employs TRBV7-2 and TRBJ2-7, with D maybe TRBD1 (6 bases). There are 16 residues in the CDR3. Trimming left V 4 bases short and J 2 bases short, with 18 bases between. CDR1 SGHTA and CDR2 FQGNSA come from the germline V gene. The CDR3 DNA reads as TGTGCCAGCAGCTCGCCCAGGGGAAAACCAACCTACGAGCAGTACTTC. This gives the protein CASSSPRGKPTYEQYF. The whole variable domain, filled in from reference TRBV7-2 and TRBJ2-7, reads GAGVSQSPSNKVTEKGKDVELRCDPISGHTALYWYRQSLGQGLEFLIYFQGNSAPDKSGLPSDRFSAERTGGSVSTLTIQRTQQEDSAVYLCASSSPRGKPTYEQYFGPGTRLTVT.